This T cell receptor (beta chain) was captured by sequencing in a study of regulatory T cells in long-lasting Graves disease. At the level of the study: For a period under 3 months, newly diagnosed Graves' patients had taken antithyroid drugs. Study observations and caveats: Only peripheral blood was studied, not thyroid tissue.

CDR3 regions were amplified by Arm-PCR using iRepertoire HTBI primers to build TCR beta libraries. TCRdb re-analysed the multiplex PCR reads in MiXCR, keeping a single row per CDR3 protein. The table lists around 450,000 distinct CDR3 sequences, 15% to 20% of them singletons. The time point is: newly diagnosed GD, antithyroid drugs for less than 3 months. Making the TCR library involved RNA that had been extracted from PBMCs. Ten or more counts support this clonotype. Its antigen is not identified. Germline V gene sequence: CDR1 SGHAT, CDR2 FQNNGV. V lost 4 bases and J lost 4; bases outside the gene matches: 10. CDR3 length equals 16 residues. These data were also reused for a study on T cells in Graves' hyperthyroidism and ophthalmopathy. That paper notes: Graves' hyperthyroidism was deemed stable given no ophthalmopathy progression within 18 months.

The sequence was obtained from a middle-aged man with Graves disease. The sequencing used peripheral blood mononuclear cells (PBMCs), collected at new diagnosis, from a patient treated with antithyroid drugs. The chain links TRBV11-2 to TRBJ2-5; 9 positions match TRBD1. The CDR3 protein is CASSSYGTGPTETQYF. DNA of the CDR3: TGTGCCAGCAGCTCATACGGGACAGGGCCTACAGAGACCCAGTACTTC.